The 22 T cell receptor beta chains below come from one sample, sequenced in a study of blood T cell repertoires in COVID-19. The data were produced by immunoSEQ multiplex PCR, yet TCRdb's version contains in-frame clones alone and is incomplete. The data show about 230,000 clones, approximately 84% seen once. Sequences were obtained from peripheral blood. These receptors were collected from a woman aged 80 or older with acute or convalescent COVID-19.

The V and J genes are TRBV2 and TRBJ2-1; maybe TRBD1 (6 bases). The CDR3 has 14 amino acids. In germline, CDR1 is SNHLY, CDR2 FYNNEI. Trimming pared 3 bases from V and 9 bases from J, leaving 15 bases between. CDR3 in amino acids: CASSDSRGVSEQFF. CDR3 nucleotides: TGTGCCAGCAGTGACTCCAGGGGCGTGAGTGAGCAGTTCTTC.

The chain is built from TRBV6-1 and TRBJ1-6, with TRBD1 as a possible D gene (5 bases). There are 15 residues in the CDR3. V was clipped by 0 bases and J by 5 bases, with 8 bases between them. CDR1 and CDR2 (germline): MNHNS, SASEGT. CDR3 DNA sequence: TGTGCCAGCAGTGAAGCTAGGACAAATAATTCACCCCTCCACTTT. Translated, it gives CASSEARTNNSPLHF.

The chain employs TRBV21-1 and TRBJ2-1; the listed D gene, TRBD2, was not tested against the DNA. TRBV21-1 is classified as a pseudogene. The CDR3 consists of 15 residues. The CDR3 nucleotides are TGTGCCAGCAGCATGGGACTAGGTAGCCACAATGAGCAGTTCTTC. Protein: CASSMGLGSHNEQFF.

Note on this clone: This CDR3 is missing its conserved last phenylalanine or tryptophan, likely due to a read error. This chain uses TRBV6-5 with TRBJ1-5, with D unresolved. CDR1 MNHEY and CDR2 SVGAGI come from the germline V gene. V was cut by 0 bases and J by 1 base, with 10 bases left in between. The CDR3 totals 16 residues. The CDR3, as DNA: TGTGCCAGCAGTTACTCGAGCGGGTGGAGCAATCAGCCCCAGCATCTT. It encodes CASSYSSGWSNQPQHL.

The chain recombines TRBV28 with TRBJ1-4; perhaps TRBD1 as D (6 bases). Trimming removed 2 bases at V and 4 bases at J, with 11 bases between. This CDR3 comprises 15 residues. Germline V gene sequence: CDR1 MDHEN, CDR2 SYDVKM. CDR3 DNA sequence: TGTGCCAGCAGTTTAACCGGACAGTTTAATGAAAAACTGTTTTTT. Translating it yields CASSLTGQFNEKLFF.

The rearrangement links TRBV10-3 to TRBJ2-1; no definite D call. The CDR3 has 12 amino acids. V lost 2 bases and J lost 6, with 5 bases in between. CDR1 is ENHRY, CDR2 SYGVKD, per germline. The CDR3 here is CAISERVNEQFF. Written as DNA, the CDR3 is TGTGCCATCAGTGAGAGAGTCAATGAGCAGTTCTTC.

A single count supports this clone. The chain is built from TRBV6-5 and TRBJ1-2; 7 nucleotides match TRBD1. The CDR3 totals 16 residues. V lost 3 bases to trimming and J lost 4 bases; unmatched junction nucleotides: 11. The germline V gene encodes CDR1 MNHEY and CDR2 SVGAGI. The CDR3 nucleotides are TGTGCCAGCAGTTATCAGACAGGGAAAGGCTCCTATGGCTACACCTTC. Amino acid sequence: CASSYQTGKGSYGYTF.

The genes are TRBV14 and TRBJ2-1; no definite D call. Trimming removed 2 bases at V and 2 bases at J, with 4 bases between. CDR3 length equals 13 residues. Per germline, CDR1 SGHDN and CDR2 FVKESK. The CDR3 bases are TGTGCCAGCAGCCAAAACACCTACAATGAGCAGTTCTTC. This encodes CASSQNTYNEQFF.

This clone was picked up a small number of times. CDR3 amino acids: CASSQTLGEGNNGYTF. CDR3 DNA: TGTGCCAGCTCACAGACCCTCGGGGAGGGGAATAATGGCTACACCTTC. The chain has TRBV18 and TRBJ1-2; D perhaps matches TRBD1 (5 bases). V was shortened by 4 bases and J by 6 bases, with 21 bases between the two germline ends. Germline loops: CDR1 KGHSH, CDR2 LQKENI. The CDR3 has 16 residues. The variable domain in full, with the rest retrieved from reference TRBV18 and TRBJ1-2, is NAGVMQNPRHLVRRRGQEARLRCSPMKGHSHVYWYRQLPEEGLKFMVYLQKENIIDESGMPKERFSAEFPKEGPSILRIQQVVRGDSAAYFCASSQTLGEGNNGYTFGSGTRLTVV.

This clone turned up a few times. The chain couples TRBV30 to TRBJ1-2; possible D gene TRBD1, 5 bases. Trimming shortened V by 4 bases and J by 3 bases, and 12 bases separated the two germline ends. Germline assignment: CDR1 GTSNPN and CDR2 SVGIG (reference sequence). The CDR3 covers 13 residues. The CDR3 nucleotides are TGTGCCTGGAAAGGGGCGTGGTACTATGGCTACACCTTC. Its protein is CAWKGAWYYGYTF.

The chain carries TRBV6-2 or TRBV6-3 and TRBJ2-1; the D gene is possibly TRBD1 (6 bases). V lost 2 bases, J lost 12 bases, and 11 bases lay in between. CDR3 size: 12 residues. CDR1 is MNHEY and CDR2 is SVGEGT in the germline V gene. The CDR3 spells CASSYTGRGQFF. The CDR3 DNA sequence: TGTGCCAGCAGTTACACAGGGAGAGGGCAGTTCTTC.

The chain combines TRBV25-1 with TRBJ1-4, with 10 bases fitting TRBD1. The germline CDR1 and CDR2 sequences are MGHDK and SYGVNS. The V and J ends lost 1 base and 6 bases, in that order; junction bases with no gene match: 2. The CDR3 covers 15 residues. As DNA, the CDR3 is TGTGCCAGCAGTGAATGGGGGACAGGGGATGAAAAACTGTTTTTT. This sequence encodes CASSEWGTGDEKLFF.

This chain links TRBV7-2 with TRBJ2-1; D call uncertain. Between the trimmed V and J ends, which lost 1 base and 14 bases, there was a span of 15 bases. The CDR3 length is 13 residues. Germline assignment: CDR1 SGHTA and CDR2 FQGNSA. CDR3 sequence (DNA): TGTGCCAGCAGCTTAGTCTACTCTGGTTTGGAGTTCTTC. The encoded protein is CASSLVYSGLEFF. The whole variable domain, filled in from reference TRBV7-2 and TRBJ2-1, reads GAGVSQSPSNKVTEKGKDVELRCDPISGHTALYWYRQSLGQGLEFLIYFQGNSAPDKSGLPSDRFSAERTGGSVSTLTIQRTQQEDSAVYLCASSLVYSGLEFFGPGTRLTVL.

The CDR3 reads CASTKTGVGEKLFF. The DNA for the CDR3 is TGTGCCAGTACCAAAACAGGGGTTGGCGAAAAACTGTTTTTT. The V gene is TRBV19, the J gene TRBJ1-4, with TRBD1 matching 7 bases. The V gene end was trimmed by 7 bases and the J gene end by 8 bases; junction bases not matched to a gene: 10. Germline V gene data show CDR1 as LNHDA and CDR2 as SQIVND (reference sequence). This CDR3 spans 14 amino acids.

This chain connects TRBV7-9 to TRBJ1-4, with 7 nucleotides matching TRBD1. The CDR3 extends over 16 amino acids. Trimming took 5 bases from V and 3 from J; bases not matched to a gene: 9. Germline lookup yields CDR1 SEHNR and CDR2 FQNEAQ (reference sequence). The CDR3 region has the DNA TGTGCCAGCAGCCCCCGACAGGGCGGGGCTAATGAAAAACTGTTTTTT. As protein: CASSPRQGGANEKLFF.

The chain carries TRBV5-8 and TRBJ2-7, with a weak D call TRBD1 (6 bases). V was trimmed by 4 bases and J by 5 bases, leaving 25 bases between them. CDR1 SGHTS and CDR2 YDEGEE come from the germline V gene. This CDR3 has 17 amino acids. The CDR3 here is CASSPLRGTGTMHEQYF. The DNA of the CDR3 is TGTGCCAGCAGCCCATTGAGGGGAACAGGGACGATGCACGAGCAGTACTTC.

The gene calls are TRBV11-2 and TRBJ2-4; D is unresolved. Germline CDR1 is SGHAT and CDR2 is FQNNGV. The CDR3 is made up of 15 amino acids. Trimming shortened V by 0 bases and J by 0 bases, and 6 bases separated the two germline ends. The CDR3 is CASSLDGLAKNIQYF. The CDR3 DNA sequence: TGTGCCAGCAGCTTAGATGGCCTAGCCAAAAACATTCAGTACTTC.

The rearrangement joins TRBV19 to TRBJ1-2; 12 nucleotides match TRBD1. V was pared by 2 bases and J by 7 bases, with 5 bases of the junction left unmatched. The germline V gene encodes CDR1 LNHDA and CDR2 SQIVND (reference sequence). The CDR3 runs 15 residues. The CDR3 protein is CASSIRDRGPGGYTF. The CDR3 DNA reads as TGTGCCAGTAGTATACGGGACAGGGGGCCCGGTGGCTACACCTTC. Complete variable domain (other parts from reference TRBV19 and TRBJ1-2): DGGITQSPKYLFRKEGQNVTLSCEQNLNHDAMYWYRQDPGQGLRLIYYSQIVNDFQKGDIAEGYSVSREKKESFPLTVTSAQKNPTAFYLCASSIRDRGPGGYTFGSGTRLTVV.

The chain combines TRBV12-5 with TRBJ2-5; TRBD2 matches 13 bases. Germline values: CDR1 LGHNT, CDR2 FRNRAP. CDR3 length: 18 amino acids. The V segment lost 4 bases and the J segment 5 bases; nucleotides outside the gene matches: 13. The CDR3 spells CASGSITSGGAQGETQYF. CDR3 sequence (DNA): TGTGCTAGTGGTTCAATCACTAGCGGGGGGGCCCAGGGGGAGACCCAGTACTTC.

A few counts support this clone. The CDR3 nucleotides read TGCGCCAGCAGCTCCGCAAGCGGGAGTTACAATGAGCAGTTCTTC. The encoded protein is CASSSASGSYNEQFF. The chain uses TRBV5-1 and TRBJ2-1; 8 bases are shared with TRBD2. Unmatched junction bases numbered 6, after V lost 3 bases and J lost 4 bases. The CDR3 has 15 residues. Germline assignment: CDR1 SGHRS and CDR2 YFSETQ.

This chain links TRBV18 with TRBJ1-5, with 11 bases lining up with TRBD1. Losses at the gene ends were 1 base for V and 0 bases for J; bases not matched to a gene: 5. CDR1 KGHSH and CDR2 LQKENI come from the germline V gene. The CDR3 extends over 18 amino acids. The CDR3 DNA reads TGTGCCAGCTCACCACGGGGACAGGGGGTAAATAGCAATCAGCCCCAGCATTTT. This translates into CASSPRGQGVNSNQPQHF.

This clone was observed once. This chain joins TRBV7-9 and TRBJ1-5, with 7 bases fitting TRBD1. The CDR3 consists of 17 residues. After removal of 0 bases from V and 3 bases from J, the junction contained 8 bases not matched to a gene. Per the germline V gene, CDR1 is SEHNR and CDR2 is FQNEAQ (reference sequence). DNA for the CDR3: TGTGCCAGCAGCTTAGCGTTTGACAGGGATAACAATCAGCCCCAGCATTTT. Protein: CASSLAFDRDNNQPQHF.